Below are 24 T cell receptor beta chains sequenced from a single sample in a study of human CD8 memory T cell subsets. TCR beta libraries were made by UMI-labeled 5' RACE. TCRdb reprocessed the 5' RACE reads; each CDR3 protein has one entry and no DNA is given. Seen in this sample are about 18,000 distinct CDR3 sequences; the ten most common clones hold about 5%. What was sequenced was CD8+ T cells from PBMCs. Receptor source: a human donor in good health.

The V gene is TRBV7-9, the J gene TRBJ1-1; TCRdb reports TRBD1, a call that lacks DNA to check it against. This CDR3 spans 17 amino acids. Germline CDR1 is SEHNR and CDR2 is FQNEAQ (reference sequence). CDR3 residues: CASRQEAGEVGNTEAFF.

The chain is built from TRBV7-9 and TRBJ2-1; the D call from TCRdb, TRBD2, cannot be confirmed without DNA. The CDR3 length is 15 residues. Germline CDR1 is SEHNR and CDR2 is FQNEAQ (reference sequence). The CDR3 here is CASSVGRNLYNEQFF.

V usage is TRBV28 and J usage is TRBJ2-1; TCRdb gives TRBD2 as the D gene, but with no DNA this cannot be confirmed. Germline CDR1 and CDR2: MDHEN and SYDVKM. The CDR3 is made up of 14 amino acids. The CDR3 loop reads CASSLPAGEDEQFF.

The chain couples TRBV7-6 to TRBJ1-2; TCRdb's D call of TRBD1 is untestable without DNA. The CDR3 spans 17 residues. Looked up from germline, CDR1 is SGHVS and CDR2 is FNYEAQ. CDR3 protein: CASSHGTGTGGGYGYTF.

The V and J genes are TRBV4-1 and TRBJ2-2; absent DNA, TCRdb's TRBD1 call cannot be checked. The CDR3 extends over 16 amino acids. In germline, CDR1 is MGHRA, CDR2 YSYEKL. The CDR3 loop is CASSQDRGLDTGELFF.

The chain employs TRBV29-1 and TRBJ1-2. The germline gives CDR1 SQVTM, CDR2 ANQGSEA. The length of the CDR3 is 14 residues. CDR3: CSAPDFGIRNGYTF.

V gene TRBV12-3 or TRBV12-4 combines with J gene TRBJ2-7; TCRdb reports TRBD1, a call that lacks DNA to check it against. There are 14 residues in the CDR3. Here the CDR3 reads CASSLEVGAKEQYF.

This clonotype ranks as medium-sized in terms of frequency. The rearrangement joins TRBV5-1 to TRBJ2-7; the TRBD2 assignment by TCRdb is unverifiable without DNA. The CDR3 has 13 amino acids. Germline CDR1 SGHRS, CDR2 YFSETQ. The CDR3 loop reads CASSEEGRDEQYF.

The V gene is TRBV5-1, the J gene TRBJ1-2; TCRdb's assignment of TRBD1 cannot be checked, as there is no DNA. Germline values: CDR1 SGHRS, CDR2 YFSETQ. The CDR3 consists of 15 residues. CDR3 sequence: CASSFTTGGAYGYTF.

V and J are TRBV7-9 and TRBJ2-2; the TRBD1 assignment by TCRdb is unverifiable without DNA. Germline CDR1 reads SEHNR; CDR2 reads FQNEAQ (reference sequence). The CDR3 has 16 residues. CDR3 amino acids: CASSQGTGDPTGELFF.

The rearrangement links TRBV6-2 or TRBV6-3 to TRBJ2-7; as DNA is missing, the TRBD1 call by TCRdb cannot be tested. Germline lookup yields CDR1 MNHEY and CDR2 SVGEGT. The CDR3 consists of 13 residues. This CDR3 reads CASRDRPTYEQYF.

V gene TRBV29-1 combines with J gene TRBJ2-1; TCRdb names TRBD1, which stays unverified in the absence of DNA. The CDR3 length is 13 residues. CDR1 is SQVTM and CDR2 is ANQGSEA in the germline V gene. The CDR3 loop reads CSVRLTGAYEQFF.

The chain recombines TRBV2 with TRBJ2-7. This CDR3 contains 14 residues. Looked up from germline, CDR1 is SNHLY and CDR2 is FYNNEI. The CDR3 here is CASSVAGASYEQYF. The whole variable domain, filled in from reference TRBV2 and TRBJ2-7, reads EPEVTQTPSHQVTQMGQEVILRCVPISNHLYFYWYRQILGQKVEFLVSFYNNEISEKSEIFDDQFSVERPDGSNFTLKIRSTKLEDSAMYFCASSVAGASYEQYFGPGTRLTVT.

The genes are TRBV6-5 and TRBJ2-5; TCRdb names TRBD1, which stays unverified in the absence of DNA. Germline CDR1 reads MNHEY; CDR2 reads SVGAGI. The CDR3 has 15 amino acids. CDR3 residues: CASSLQGAAGETQYF.

This rearrangement joins TRBV10-3 to TRBJ2-7; TCRdb names TRBD1, which stays unverified in the absence of DNA. CDR1 ENHRY and CDR2 SYGVKD come from the germline V gene. The CDR3 consists of 13 residues. CDR3 in amino acids: CAISEGANYEQYF.

This rearrangement joins TRBV20-1 to TRBJ1-1; there is no DNA to check the TCRdb D call of TRBD1. This CDR3 spans 13 amino acids. Germline CDR1 is DFQATT and CDR2 is SNEGSKA (reference sequence). The CDR3 region is CSASGDRSYEAFF.

The chain links TRBV2 to TRBJ2-3; the TCRdb call, TRBD2, lacks DNA for checking. Germline values: CDR1 SNHLY, CDR2 FYNNEI. The CDR3 runs 16 residues. CDR3 in amino acids: CASRLTGLAGADTQYF. Together with reference TRBV2 and TRBJ2-3, the CDR3 gives the full variable domain: EPEVTQTPSHQVTQMGQEVILRCVPISNHLYFYWYRQILGQKVEFLVSFYNNEISEKSEIFDDQFSVERPDGSNFTLKIRSTKLEDSAMYFCASRLTGLAGADTQYFGPGTRLTVL.

This chain uses TRBV14 with TRBJ2-3. This CDR3 spans 14 amino acids. The germline gives CDR1 SGHDN, CDR2 FVKESK. This CDR3 reads CASSPRLAPDTQYF.

The V gene is TRBV10-3, the J gene TRBJ2-1; TCRdb lists TRBD2, though no DNA is available to test this call. The CDR3 has 15 amino acids. Germline V gives CDR1 ENHRY, CDR2 SYGVKD. CDR3: CAISESSGSYNEQFF.

This clonotype shows up as medium-sized by frequency. CDR3 loop: CASSSTRSSYNEQFF. The J gene is TRBJ2-1, the V gene TRBV7-9. CDR1 is SEHNR, CDR2 FQNEAQ, per germline (reference sequence). The CDR3 is 15 amino acids.

V gene TRBV7-8 combines with J gene TRBJ1-2; TCRdb's D gene call, TRBD1, goes unchecked for lack of DNA. The CDR3 spans 14 residues. Germline CDR1 reads SGHVS; CDR2 reads FQNEAQ. The chain's CDR3 is CASSLGDRSDGYTF. The full variable domain, in which reference TRBV7-8 and TRBJ1-2 provide the parts outside the CDR3, is GAGVSQSPRYKVAKRGQDVALRCDPISGHVSLFWYQQALGQGPEFLTYFQNEAQLDKSGLPSDRFFAERPEGSVSTLKIQRTQQEDSAVYLCASSLGDRSDGYTFGSGTRLTVV.

This chain connects TRBV28 to TRBJ2-7; the D gene TCRdb calls, TRBD1, cannot be checked with no DNA. The CDR3 sequence is 13 residues long. Germline CDR1 is MDHEN and CDR2 is SYDVKM. CDR3: CASSLGQDHEQYF.

The chain recombines TRBV7-8 with TRBJ1-5; the TCRdb D gene call, TRBD1, has no DNA to confirm it. The CDR3 is 15 amino acids. CDR1 and CDR2 from the germline V gene are SGHVS and FQNEAQ. The CDR3 spells CASSLAGGSNQPQHF. Looking up the rest from reference TRBV7-8 and TRBJ1-5 gives the full variable domain: GAGVSQSPRYKVAKRGQDVALRCDPISGHVSLFWYQQALGQGPEFLTYFQNEAQLDKSGLPSDRFFAERPEGSVSTLKIQRTQQEDSAVYLCASSLAGGSNQPQHFGDGTRLSIL.

V and J are TRBV5-4 and TRBJ2-3; the TCRdb D gene call, TRBD1, has no DNA to confirm it. Germline V lookup: CDR1 SGHNT, CDR2 YYREEE (reference sequence). The CDR3 runs 15 residues. The CDR3 loop reads CASSFGGGSTDTQYF.